Following are 20 T cell receptor beta chains from one sample sequenced in a study of naive CD8 T cells in extremely preterm neonates. Sequenced by immunoSEQ multiplex PCR; TCRdb stores in-frame clones only, minus some. Of around 6,400 clones in the sample, around 98% were seen once. Sequencing was carried out using naive CD8+ T cells from blood. These receptors were taken from a human donor in good health.

The chain employs TRBV15 and TRBJ1-1; D not resolved. Germline CDR1 LNHNV, CDR2 YYDKDF (reference sequence). The CDR3 has 16 amino acids. V lost 0 bases and J lost 2, with 13 bases in between. CDR3 region: CATSRDPAGRNTEAFF. CDR3 bases: TGTGCCACCAGCAGAGATCCGGCGGGAAGAAACACTGAAGCTTTCTTT.

The chain uses TRBV5-4 and TRBJ1-2, with TRBD1 as a possible D gene (5 bases). The germline V gene encodes CDR1 SGHNT and CDR2 YYREEE (reference sequence). V was pared by 9 bases and J by 3 bases, with 15 bases between. The CDR3 has 13 amino acids. CDR3 in DNA: TGTGCCACGACAGTGGTAGGAGACTATGGCTACACCTTC. Translation: CATTVVGDYGYTF.

In DNA form, the CDR3 reads TGTGCCAGCACCCCCGGGACAGGTCCCTACGAGCAGTACTTC. This codes for CASTPGTGPYEQYF. This chain joins TRBV27 and TRBJ2-7, with 8 positions matching TRBD1. J lost 2 bases, V lost 7 bases, and 7 bases had no gene match. The germline V gene has CDR1 MNHEY and CDR2 SMNVEV (reference sequence). The CDR3 is 14 residues long.

This clone was seen a single time. J is TRBJ1-1 and V is TRBV5-1; D uncertain. V lost 3 bases to trimming and J lost 0 bases, with 6 bases between them. This CDR3 region has 13 residues. Looked up from germline, CDR1 is SGHRS and CDR2 is YFSETQ. CDR3 in amino acids: CASSSYMNTEAFF. CDR3 sequence (DNA): TGCGCCAGCAGCTCTTATATGAACACTGAAGCTTTCTTT.

The CDR3 DNA reads as TGTGCCAGCAGTTTAGGGGGGGACCTGTACTTC. Protein product: CASSLGGDLYF. This chain uses TRBV28 with TRBJ2-5; 7 positions match TRBD2. CDR1 is MDHEN and CDR2 is SYDVKM in the germline V gene. The CDR3 is 11 residues long. With 2 bases clipped from V and 13 bases from J, the junction kept 4 bases outside the gene matches.

This clone was recorded only once. The chain combines TRBV28 with TRBJ2-5; 7 bases map to TRBD1. This CDR3 spans 15 amino acids. The germline V gene encodes CDR1 MDHEN and CDR2 SYDVKM. Losses at the gene ends were 6 bases for V and 2 bases for J; bases not matched to a gene: 9. CDR3 in amino acids: CASRKTMGQQETQYF. The DNA for the CDR3 is TGTGCCAGCAGGAAAACGATGGGACAGCAAGAGACCCAGTACTTC.

The chain couples TRBV5-1 to TRBJ1-1; D is undetermined. The CDR3 runs 14 residues. V lost 3 bases to trimming and J lost 9 bases, with 18 bases between them. Germline CDR1 and CDR2: SGHRS and YFSETQ. The CDR3 loop reads CASSSFQRRTKAFF. As DNA, the CDR3 is TGCGCCAGCAGCTCCTTCCAACGAAGAACAAAAGCTTTCTTT. The complete variable domain, with remaining parts taken from reference TRBV5-1 and TRBJ1-1, reads KAGVTQTPRYLIKTRGQQVTLSCSPISGHRSVSWYQQTPGQGLQFLFEYFSETQRNKGNFPGRFSGRQFSNSRSEMNVSTLELGDSALYLCASSSFQRRTKAFFGQGTRLTVV.

The rearrangement links TRBV9 to TRBJ1-2, with D uncertain. The CDR3 totals 14 residues. Trimming took off 3 bases at V and 3 bases at J, with 12 bases between the two ends. Germline values: CDR1 SGDLS, CDR2 YYNGEE. In DNA form, the CDR3 reads TGTGCCAGCAGCGCGGGAGGGAGGTACTATGGCTACACCTTC. Protein sequence: CASSAGGRYYGYTF.

CDR3 in amino acids: CASSIRQGATEAFF. The CDR3 DNA follows: TGTGCCAGTAGTATCAGACAGGGGGCAACTGAAGCTTTCTTT. The chain couples TRBV19 to TRBJ1-1; 10 bases line up with TRBD1. After removal of 3 bases from V and 5 bases from J, the junction contained 3 bases not matched to a gene. Germline assignment: CDR1 LNHDA and CDR2 SQIVND (reference sequence). The CDR3 extends over 14 amino acids.

This clone is a singleton in its sample. CDR3 residues: CASSLISSSRETQYF. CDR3 in DNA: TGTGCCAGCAGCTTAATCAGCTCTAGTCGAGAGACCCAGTACTTC. The J gene is TRBJ2-5, the V gene TRBV7-6; D unresolved. V shed 2 bases and J shed 4 bases, with 14 bases lying between them. In germline, CDR1 is SGHVS, CDR2 FNYEAQ. The CDR3 is made up of 15 amino acids.

The rearrangement uses TRBV28 and TRBJ1-1; 7 bases match TRBD1. CDR1 and CDR2 (germline): MDHEN, SYDVKM. The V segment lost 6 bases and the J segment 1 base; nucleotides outside the gene matches: 14. The CDR3 is 17 residues long. CDR3 sequence (DNA): TGTGCCAGCAGATCGCCCCAGTTGACAGGGACGAACACTGAAGCTTTCTTT. Protein product: CASRSPQLTGTNTEAFF.

This clone was picked up one time. This chain connects TRBV5-1 to TRBJ2-2, with D possibly matching TRBD2 (6 bases). Germline V CDR1 and CDR2: SGHRS, YFSETQ. Trimming cost V 6 bases and J 6 bases, with 15 bases left between them. The CDR3 sequence is 14 residues long. The CDR3 nucleotides read TGCGCCAGCACGTCCGGGACTCCTGCCGGGGAGCTGTTTTTT. This codes for CASTSGTPAGELFF.

This clone was detected a few times. This sequence joins TRBV13 and TRBJ2-7; TRBD2 is a possible D gene (7 bases). The CDR3 spans 17 residues. Per germline, CDR1 PRHDT and CDR2 FYEKMQ (reference sequence). V lost 5 bases and J 1 base, leaving 21 bases between the germline ends. In DNA, the CDR3 is TGTGCCAGCAGCCAAAGAGCGGCGGGGGCCCTATCCTACGAGCAGTACTTC. Protein: CASSQRAAGALSYEQYF.

The rearrangement joins TRBV7-9 to TRBJ2-7; a possible D gene is TRBD2 (6 bases). This CDR3 spans 14 amino acids. CDR1 SEHNR and CDR2 FQNEAQ come from the germline V gene (reference sequence). V was trimmed by 2 bases and J by 2 bases, leaving 10 bases between them. DNA for the CDR3: TGTGCCAGCAGCTTACGGGGGTTAGCCTACGAGCAGTACTTC. It encodes CASSLRGLAYEQYF.

This chain joins TRBV9 and TRBJ2-1; tentatively, D is TRBD2 (6 bases). Germline lookup yields CDR1 SGDLS and CDR2 YYNGEE. The V end lost 0 bases, the J end lost 4 bases, and 11 bases lay between the germline ends. CDR3 length: 15 residues. The CDR3 coding sequence is TGTGCCAGCAGCGTAGACGGGAGAACGTACAATGAGCAGTTCTTC. Amino acids: CASSVDGRTYNEQFF.

This CDR3 reads CATSSSLAESSYNEQFF. CDR3 nucleotide sequence: TGTGCCACCAGCAGTTCTCTAGCGGAAAGCTCCTACAATGAGCAGTTCTTC. The chain couples TRBV15 to TRBJ2-1; 7 bases map to TRBD2. The CDR3 extends over 17 amino acids. Germline values: CDR1 LNHNV, CDR2 YYDKDF (reference sequence). V lost 3 bases to trimming and J lost 0 bases; unmatched junction nucleotides: 8.

The chain links TRBV21-1 to TRBJ2-1; the table's D call of TRBD1 was not tested on the DNA. TRBV21-1 is assigned pseudogene status. The CDR3 sequence is 18 residues long. CDR3 region: CASTIPERDRGGVDEQFF. DNA for the CDR3: TGTGCCAGCACGATCCCAGAAAGGGACAGGGGGGGGGTCGATGAGCAGTTCTTC.

In the case of this clone: The junction and the germline gene differ at one end; a read error may be behind it. The CDR3 region is CASSDGDRYQDTQYF. In DNA, the CDR3 is TGTGCCAGCAGTGATGGGGACAGGTACCAAGATACCCAGTACTTC. This chain links TRBV25-1 with TRBJ2-5, with TRBD1 matching over 8 bases. The germline gives CDR1 MGHDK, CDR2 SYGVNS. CDR3 size: 15 residues.

As to this clone: Compared with germline, one end of the junction differs, possibly owing to a read error. The chain joins TRBV6-5 to TRBJ2-5; 8 bases are a match to TRBD1. Per the germline V gene, CDR1 is MNHEY and CDR2 is SVGAGI. The CDR3 spans 13 residues. CDR3: CASSLQGAREQHF. In DNA, the CDR3 is TGTGCCAGCAGTCTGCAGGGGGCGAGGGAGCAGCACTTC.

J is TRBJ2-1 and V is TRBV6-1; perhaps TRBD2 as D (5 bases). V lost 5 bases to trimming and J lost 3 bases, with 14 bases between them. The length of the CDR3 is 15 residues. Germline V gene lookup returns CDR1 MNHNS and CDR2 SASEGT. In nucleotides, the CDR3 is TGTGCCAGCAGTCCCGGTCTAGAGGGCTACAATGAGCAGTTCTTC. This codes for CASSPGLEGYNEQFF.